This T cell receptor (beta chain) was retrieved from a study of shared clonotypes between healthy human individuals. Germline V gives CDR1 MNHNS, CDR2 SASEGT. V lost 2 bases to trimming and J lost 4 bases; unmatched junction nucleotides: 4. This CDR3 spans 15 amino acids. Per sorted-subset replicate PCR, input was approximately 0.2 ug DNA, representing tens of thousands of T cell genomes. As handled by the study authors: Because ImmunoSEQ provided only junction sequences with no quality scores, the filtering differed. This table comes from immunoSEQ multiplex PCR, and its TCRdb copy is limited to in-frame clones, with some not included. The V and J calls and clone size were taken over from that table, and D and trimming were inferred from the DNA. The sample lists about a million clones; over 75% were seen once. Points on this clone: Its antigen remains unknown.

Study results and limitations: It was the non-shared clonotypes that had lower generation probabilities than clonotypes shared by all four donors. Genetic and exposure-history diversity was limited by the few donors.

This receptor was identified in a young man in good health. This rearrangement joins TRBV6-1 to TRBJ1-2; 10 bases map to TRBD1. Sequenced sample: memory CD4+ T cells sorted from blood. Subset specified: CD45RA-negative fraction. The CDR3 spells CASSETRDRGYGYTF. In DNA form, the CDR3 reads TGTGCCAGCAGTGAAACCCGGGACAGGGGCTATGGCTACACCTTC.